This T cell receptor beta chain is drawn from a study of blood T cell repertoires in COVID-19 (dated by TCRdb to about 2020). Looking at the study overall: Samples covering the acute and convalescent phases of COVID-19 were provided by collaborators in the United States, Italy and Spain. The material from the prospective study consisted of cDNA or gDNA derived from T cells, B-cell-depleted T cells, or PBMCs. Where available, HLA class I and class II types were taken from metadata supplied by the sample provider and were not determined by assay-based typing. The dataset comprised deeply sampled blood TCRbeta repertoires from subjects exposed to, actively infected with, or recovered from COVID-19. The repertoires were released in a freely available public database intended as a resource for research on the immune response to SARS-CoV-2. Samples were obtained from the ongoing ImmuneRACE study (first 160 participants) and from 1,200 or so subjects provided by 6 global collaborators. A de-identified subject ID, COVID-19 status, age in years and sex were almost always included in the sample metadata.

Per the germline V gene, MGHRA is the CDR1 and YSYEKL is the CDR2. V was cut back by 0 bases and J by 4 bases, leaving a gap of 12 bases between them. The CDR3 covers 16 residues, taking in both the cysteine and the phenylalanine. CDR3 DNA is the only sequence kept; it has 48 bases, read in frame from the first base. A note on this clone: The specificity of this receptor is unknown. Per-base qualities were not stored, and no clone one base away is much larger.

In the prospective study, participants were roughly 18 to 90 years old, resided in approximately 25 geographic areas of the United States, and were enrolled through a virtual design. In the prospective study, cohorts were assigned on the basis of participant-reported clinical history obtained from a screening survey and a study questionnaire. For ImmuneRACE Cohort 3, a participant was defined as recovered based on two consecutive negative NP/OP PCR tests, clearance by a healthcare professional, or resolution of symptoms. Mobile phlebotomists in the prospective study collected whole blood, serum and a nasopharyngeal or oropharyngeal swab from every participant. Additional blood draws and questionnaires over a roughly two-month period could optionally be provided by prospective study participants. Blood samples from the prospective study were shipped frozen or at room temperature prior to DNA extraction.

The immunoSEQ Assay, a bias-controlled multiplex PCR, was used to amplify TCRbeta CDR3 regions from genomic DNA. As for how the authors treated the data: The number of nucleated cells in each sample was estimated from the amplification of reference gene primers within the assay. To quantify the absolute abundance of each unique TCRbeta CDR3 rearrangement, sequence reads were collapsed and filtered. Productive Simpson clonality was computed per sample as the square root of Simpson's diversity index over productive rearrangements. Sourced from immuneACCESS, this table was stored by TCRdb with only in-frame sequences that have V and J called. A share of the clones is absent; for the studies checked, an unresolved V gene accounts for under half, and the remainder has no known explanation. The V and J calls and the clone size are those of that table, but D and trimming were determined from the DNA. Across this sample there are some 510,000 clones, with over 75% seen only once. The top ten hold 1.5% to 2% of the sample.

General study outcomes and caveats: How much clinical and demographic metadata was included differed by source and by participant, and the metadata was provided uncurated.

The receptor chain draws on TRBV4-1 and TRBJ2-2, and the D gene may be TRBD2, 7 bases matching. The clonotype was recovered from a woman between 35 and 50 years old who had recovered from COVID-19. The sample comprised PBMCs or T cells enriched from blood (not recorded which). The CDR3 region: CASSQDGRGGTGELFF. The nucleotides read TGCGCCAGCAGCCAAGATGGAAGGGGGGGCACCGGGGAGCTGTTTTTT.